The clone carrying this TCR beta chain was recorded only once. This CDR3 spans 16 amino acids. Germline assignment: CDR1 SGHRS and CDR2 YFSETQ. V lost 1 base and J lost 4; bases outside the gene matches: 10. These data come from a study of immune evolution from preneoplasia to lung adenocarcinoma. Resections took place in Japan or China from about 2013 to 2017. The protocol was immunoSEQ multiplex PCR, while the TCRdb copy is restricted to in-frame clones and leaves out a portion. The table records roughly 14,000 clones, about four fifths of them present only once. The rearrangement links TRBV5-1 to TRBJ1-1; TRBD1 matches 7 bases. The sequencing sample was made of FFPE minimally invasive lung adenocarcinoma tissue. This TCR derives from a person aged 70 to 85 with lung adenocarcinoma. Here the CDR3 DNA reads TGCGCCAGCAGCTTGACAGGGGAATCAGTCGGCACTGAAGCTTTCTTT. Translated, it gives CASSLTGESVGTEAFF.